This T cell receptor beta chain was captured in a study of Graves' ophthalmopathy and Graves' hyperthyroidism. Amplification from RNA transcripts yielded the TCR beta CDR3 regions. In the first round, RT-PCR was carried out with HTBI primers, and a multiplex PCR formed the second round. Via MiXCR, TCRdb re-called the multiplex PCR reads, giving one row per CDR3 protein. Of roughly 220,000 distinct CDR3 sequences in the sample, 45% are singletons; the top ten hold more than 45%. As regards this clonotype: Given the absence of the conserved phenylalanine or tryptophan at the CDR3 end, a read error is likely.

CDR3 length: 13 residues. V lost 4 bases, J lost 2 bases, and 4 bases stayed unmatched. CDR1 is SQVTM and CDR2 is ANQGSEA in the germline V gene. This chain uses TRBV29-1 with TRBJ1-1; TRBD1 agrees at 7 bases. The receptor was derived from an adult man with Graves' ophthalmopathy. Sequences were obtained from peripheral blood. CDR3 nucleotides: TGCAGCGTTGTCGGGACAGAAAACACTGAAGCTTTCTCT. Encoded protein: CSVVGTENTEAFS.